The rows below give T cell receptor beta chains drawn from one sample of a study of siplizumab effects on memory and regulatory T cells. Assay used: immunoSEQ multiplex PCR; TCRdb lists only in-frame clones, some missing. The sample has roughly 100,000 clones; 93% are singletons. Sequenced sample: Tregs sorted from blood. The receptors shown here come from a human donor in good health. Each CDR3 is given with its conserved first and last residue. D genes are given only for firm matches. Size values are once, few and many counts, or a class for expanded clones, and some rows have none.

NA TRBJ2-6 TRBV6-1 once CASSEAITGANVLTF TGTGCCAGCAGTGAAGCGATCACTGGGGCCAACGTCCTGACTTTC
NA TRBJ1-1 TRBV5-6 NA CASSFPGREETEAFF TGTGCCAGCAGCTTCCCAGGGAGGGAAGAGACTGAAGCTTTCTTT
TRBD1 TRBJ2-7 TRBV12-5 NA CASGPPPGTGHYYEQYF TGTGCTAGTGGTCCCCCCCCCGGGACAGGTCATTACTACGAGCAGTACTTC
NA TRBJ2-3 TRBV28 once CASSLYRGPGTDTQYF TGTGCCAGCAGTTTATACCGGGGGCCGGGCACAGATACGCAGTATTTT
NA TRBJ1-2 TRBV28 NA CASSLGQGFSYGYTF TGTGCCAGCAGTTTAGGTCAGGGGTTTAGCTATGGCTACACCTTC
TRBD2 TRBJ2-3 TRBV18 NA CASSPTAGEADTQYF TGTGCCAGCTCACCAACCGCGGGAGAAGCAGATACGCAGTATTTT
NA TRBJ2-3 TRBV6-1 once CASSEGGRDTQYF TGTGCCAGCAGTGAGGGGGGGCGAGATACGCAGTATTTT
NA TRBJ1-1 TRBV6-5 NA CASSYRTVGIATEAFF TGTGCCAGCAGTTACAGGACAGTAGGGATAGCCACTGAAGCTTTCTTT
NA TRBJ2-3 TRBV7-8 NA CASSSTTDTQYF TGTGCCAGCAGCTCTACCACAGATACGCAGTATTTT
TRBD1 TRBJ1-2 TRBV6-6 NA CASSYSRDSLNYGYTF TGTGCCAGCAGTTACTCGCGGGACAGCTTAAACTATGGCTACACCTTC
TRBD1 TRBJ1-4 TRBV4-1 once CASRARQGQYNEKLFF TGCGCCAGCAGGGCACGACAGGGACAGTATAATGAAAAACTGTTTTTT
TRBD1 TRBJ2-7 TRBV9 NA CASSVEGQGQYEQYF TGTGCCAGCAGCGTAGAGGGACAGGGTCAATACGAGCAGTACTTC
NA TRBJ2-1 TRBV5-4 NA CASSLWGSYNEQFF TGTGCCAGCAGCTTGTGGGGCTCGTACAATGAGCAGTTCTTC
TRBD1 TRBJ1-4 TRBV2 NA CASSSQGAGEKLFF TGTGCCAGCAGTTCACAGGGGGCAGGTGAAAAACTGTTTTTT
TRBD1 TRBJ2-1 TRBV6-5 NA CASSPHDRVHNEQFF TGTGCCAGCAGTCCCCACGACAGGGTCCACAATGAGCAGTTCTTC
NA TRBJ1-5 TRBV2 NA CASSERVYSNQPQHF TGTGCCAGCAGTGAACGGGTTTATAGCAATCAGCCCCAGCATTTT
NA TRBJ2-7 TRBV7-9 NA CASSWAAGSVSEQYF TGTGCCAGCAGCTGGGCAGCCGGCTCGGTCTCCGAGCAGTACTTC
NA TRBJ1-2 TRBV6-1 NA CASSRSRGYTF TGTGCCAGCAGTCGTTCTCGTGGCTACACCTTC
TRBD1 TRBJ1-1 TRBV7-9 once CASSLVGQGEAFF TGTGCCAGCAGCTTAGTAGGACAGGGTGAAGCTTTCTTT
TRBD1 TRBJ1-1 TRBV2 NA CASTTTGGGEAFF TGTGCCAGCACCACAACAGGGGGTGGTGAAGCTTTCTTT
NA TRBJ1-1 TRBV14 NA CASSPGVGTEAFF TGTGCCAGCAGCCCCGGGGTGGGCACTGAAGCTTTCTTT
NA TRBJ1-5 TRBV10-3 once CAISESLRGDQPQHF TGTGCCATCAGTGAGTCGCTTAGGGGAGATCAGCCCCAGCATTTT
TRBD1 TRBJ2-4 TRBV19 NA CASSQGTGERAKNIQYF TGTGCCAGTAGTCAGGGAACAGGGGAGCGAGCCAAAAACATTCAGTACTTC
NA TRBJ2-5 TRBV6-5 NA CASSLWRGETQYF TGTGCCAGCAGCCTTTGGCGGGGAGAGACCCAGTACTTC
NA TRBJ2-5 TRBV7-6 NA CASSPSTETQYF TGTGCCAGCAGCCCTAGTACGGAGACCCAGTACTTC
TRBD1 TRBJ1-1 TRBV6-6 NA CASRPTGLRNTEAFF TGTGCCAGCAGACCGACAGGGTTAAGGAACACTGAAGCTTTCTTT
NA TRBJ2-2 TRBV5-5 NA CASSLSGFGGELFF TGTGCCAGCAGCTTGTCTGGATTTGGCGGGGAGCTGTTTTTT
NA TRBJ2-1 TRBV10-3 NA CAISESTPAPWNEQFF TGTGCCATCAGTGAGTCGACTCCGGCCCCGTGGAATGAGCAGTTCTTC
NA TRBJ2-6 TRBV9 NA CASSVSISWAASGANVLTF TGTGCCAGCAGCGTCTCTATATCCTGGGCAGCCTCTGGGGCCAACGTCCTGACTTTC
TRBD1 TRBJ1-6 TRBV6-5 few CAVRPRDRYSPLHF TGTGCCGTTCGCCCCCGGGACAGGTACTCACCCCTCCACTTT
TRBD1 TRBJ1-6 TRBV11-2 NA CASSLDGTGFLIGSPLHF TGTGCCAGCAGCTTAGATGGGACAGGATTTTTAATAGGATCACCCCTCCACTTT
NA TRBJ1-5 TRBV4-1 NA CASSQPGGGQPQHF TGCGCCAGCAGCCAACCGGGGGGGGGACAGCCCCAGCATTTT
TRBD1 TRBJ1-5 TRBV5-4 NA CASSTRDRLFYSNQPQHF TGTGCCAGCAGCACCCGGGACAGGTTATTTTATAGCAATCAGCCCCAGCATTTT
NA TRBJ2-2 TRBV29-1 NA CSAGFAGELFF TGCAGCGCAGGGTTTGCCGGGGAGCTGTTTTTT
NA TRBJ1-3 TRBV11-2 NA CASSQGINTIYF TGTGCCAGCAGCCAAGGAATAAACACCATATATTTT
NA TRBJ1-2 TRBV2 NA CASSGNSGSGYTF TGTGCCAGCAGTGGGAATTCAGGGTCTGGCTACACCTTC
NA TRBJ2-3 TRBV5-1 NA CASSTRSVDTQYF TGCGCCAGCAGTACGCGGTCGGTAGATACGCAGTATTTT
NA TRBJ2-1 TRBV10-3 NA CAISRGENEQFF TGTGCCATCAGCCGAGGGGAGAATGAGCAGTTCTTC
NA TRBJ2-3 TRBV11-2 NA CASSLLPPGAPTDTQYF TGTGCCAGCAGCCTCCTCCCACCGGGGGCACCCACAGATACGCAGTATTTT
NA TRBJ1-1 TRBV2 once CASSGRSGMNTEAFF TGTGCCAGCAGTGGGAGGTCCGGGATGAACACTGAAGCTTTCTTT
TRBD1 TRBJ1-5 TRBV19 NA CASTPDPGQGGQPQHF TGTGCCAGTACCCCGGATCCTGGACAGGGCGGCCAGCCCCAGCATTTT
TRBD2 TRBJ2-1 TRBV6-5 NA CASSKAGAIALEFF TGTGCCAGCAGTAAAGCGGGGGCCATCGCGTTGGAGTTCTTC
NA TRBJ2-7 TRBV21-1 once CASSKCVGVDWTSGFIAYEQYF TGTGCCAGCAGCAAATGCGTGGGTGTCGATTGGACTAGCGGGTTCATTGCCTACGAGCAGTACTTC
NA TRBJ1-6 TRBV6-1 NA CASSDMTARENSPLHF TGTGCCAGCAGTGACATGACAGCTAGAGAGAATTCACCCCTCCACTTT
NA TRBJ2-4 TRBV30 NA CAWSWDSKNIQYF TGTGCCTGGAGCTGGGACTCCAAAAACATTCAGTACTTC
TRBD1 TRBJ1-1 TRBV27 NA CASIGTGAFF TGTGCCAGCATAGGGACAGGGGCTTTCTTT